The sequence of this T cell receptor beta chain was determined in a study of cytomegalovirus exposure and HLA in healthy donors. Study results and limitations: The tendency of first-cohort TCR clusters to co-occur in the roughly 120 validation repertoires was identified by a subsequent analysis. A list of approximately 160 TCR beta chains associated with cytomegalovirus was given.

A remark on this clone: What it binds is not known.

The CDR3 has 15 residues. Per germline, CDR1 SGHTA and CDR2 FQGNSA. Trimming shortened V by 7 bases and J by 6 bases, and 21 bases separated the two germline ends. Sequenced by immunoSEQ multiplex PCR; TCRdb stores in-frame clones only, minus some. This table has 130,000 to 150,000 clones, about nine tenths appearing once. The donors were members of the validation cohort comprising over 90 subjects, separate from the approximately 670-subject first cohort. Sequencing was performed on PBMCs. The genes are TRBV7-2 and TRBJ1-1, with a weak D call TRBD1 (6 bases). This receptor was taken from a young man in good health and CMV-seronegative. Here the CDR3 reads CASNVRGALDPEAFF. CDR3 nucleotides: TGTGCCAGCAACGTCCGGGGGGCGCTCGACCCTGAAGCTTTCTTT.